This passage covers 17 T cell receptor beta chains from one sample sequenced in a study of T cell repertoires in urothelial bladder cancer (dated 2019 in TCRdb). The library was made by the immunoSEQ multiplex PCR assay. TCRdb carries this immuneACCESS record with in-frame sequences only. Its versions omit some clonotypes, under half of them owing to an unresolved V gene in the studies checked, with the rest unexplained. The table for this sample lists around 11,000 clones; 68% of them were counted only once. The biggest ten clones account for roughly 6.4% of the sample. Sequenced sample: tumor-infiltrating cells from bladder cancer. These TCRs come from a human donor with a benign inflammatory bladder lesion.

This chain uses TRBV5-1 with TRBJ2-7; D uncertain. This CDR3 is built from 13 residues. Trimming pared 0 bases from V and 6 bases from J, leaving 10 bases between. From germline, CDR1 is SGHRS and CDR2 YFSETQ. The CDR3 is CASSLEARFEQYF. The CDR3 nucleotides are TGCGCCAGCAGCTTGGAGGCTAGATTCGAGCAGTACTTC. Full variable domain (remainder filled in from reference TRBV5-1 and TRBJ2-7): KAGVTQTPRYLIKTRGQQVTLSCSPISGHRSVSWYQQTPGQGLQFLFEYFSETQRNKGNFPGRFSGRQFSNSRSEMNVSTLELGDSALYLCASSLEARFEQYFGPGTRLTVT.

The chain joins TRBV7-9 to TRBJ2-7; tentatively, D is TRBD1 (6 bases). The CDR3 totals 13 residues. Trimming stripped 6 bases from V and 3 bases from J, with 12 bases between. From germline, CDR1 is SEHNR and CDR2 FQNEAQ (reference sequence). The CDR3 protein is CASSTQGSYEQYF. CDR3 nucleotides: TGTGCCAGCAGTACACAGGGAAGCTACGAGCAGTACTTC.

The chain uses TRBV18 and TRBJ2-3; TRBD2 matches 11 bases. V lost 6 bases, J lost 1 base, and 6 bases stayed unmatched. The CDR3 is 16 residues long. The V gene's germline CDR1 is KGHSH and CDR2 LQKENI. The CDR3 spells CASSRLTSGGTDTQYF. CDR3 DNA: TGTGCCAGCTCCCGGTTGACTAGCGGGGGCACAGATACGCAGTATTTT.

This chain joins TRBV7-9 and TRBJ2-3; 10 bases are a match to TRBD1. This CDR3 comprises 15 residues. The V and J ends lost 5 bases and 2 bases, in that order; junction bases with no gene match: 4. CDR1 is SEHNR, CDR2 FQNEAQ, per germline (reference sequence). The CDR3 sequence: CASSRDRGHTDTQYF. The CDR3 DNA is TGTGCCAGCAGCCGAGACAGGGGGCACACAGATACGCAGTATTTT.

The genes are TRBV11-3 and TRBJ2-3, with TRBD2 as a possible D gene (6 bases). This CDR3 has 12 residues. The germline gives CDR1 SGHNT, CDR2 YENEEA. Trimming removed 3 bases from V and 5 bases from J, with 6 bases in between. The DNA for the CDR3 is TGTGCCAGCAGCTTGGGACTAGATACGCAGTATTTT. The encoded protein is CASSLGLDTQYF.

This rearrangement joins TRBV5-1 to TRBJ1-5; 9 bases are a match to TRBD1. J gave up 4 bases and V 2 bases, and 4 bases lay outside the gene matches. This CDR3 has 15 residues. Germline V gene sequence: CDR1 SGHRS, CDR2 YFSETQ. CDR3 in DNA: TGCGCCAGCAGCTTACAGGGGGCTAGGAATCAGCCCCAGCATTTT. It is translated as CASSLQGARNQPQHF.

V gene TRBV25-1 combines with J gene TRBJ2-3, with D tentatively TRBD1 or TRBD2 (5 bases each). Germline V gives CDR1 MGHDK, CDR2 SYGVNS. The CDR3 sequence is 16 residues long. Trimming left V 3 bases short and J 0 bases short, with 13 bases between. The CDR3 DNA follows: TGTGCCAGCAGTGATCTGTGGGGGAGTAGCACAGATACGCAGTATTTT. Amino acids: CASSDLWGSSTDTQYF.

This clone was seen only a few times. This rearrangement joins TRBV6-1 to TRBJ1-1; D unresolved. The CDR3 has 13 residues. In germline, CDR1 is MNHNS, CDR2 SASEGT. Trimming took off 1 base at V and 4 bases at J, with 7 bases between the two ends. CDR3 in DNA: TGTGCCAGCAGTGAAGACCTCACCACTGAAGCTTTCTTT. Its protein product is CASSEDLTTEAFF.

The CDR3 is CASRLSGVSGANVLTF. The CDR3 DNA sequence: TGTGCCAGCAGACTATCAGGCGTCTCTGGGGCCAACGTCCTGACTTTC. V is TRBV6-6 and J is TRBJ2-6; D uncertain. The CDR3 length is 16 residues. The germline V gene encodes CDR1 MNHNY and CDR2 SVGAGI (reference sequence). Trimming cost V 6 bases and J 0 bases, with 12 bases left between them.

The chain recombines TRBV7-3 with TRBJ2-1; 8 nucleotides match TRBD1. Trimming removed 0 bases from V and 5 bases from J; junction bases left unmatched: 3. CDR1 SGHTA and CDR2 FQGTGA come from the germline V gene. There are 15 residues in the CDR3. The CDR3 sequence is CASSLTTGAHNEQFF. In DNA form, the CDR3 reads TGTGCCAGCAGCTTAACGACAGGGGCCCACAATGAGCAGTTCTTC.

This clone appeared a few times. The chain joins TRBV7-2 to TRBJ1-5; D call uncertain. Trimming cost V 5 bases and J 6 bases, with 11 bases left between them. Germline values: CDR1 SGHTA, CDR2 FQGNSA. The CDR3 length is 13 residues. The chain's CDR3 is CASSPTVIQPQHF. The CDR3 DNA sequence: TGTGCCAGCAGCCCAACGGTCATTCAGCCCCAGCATTTT.

The V gene is TRBV7-9, the J gene TRBJ1-2, with a tentative D call TRBD1 (6 bases). V lost 5 bases and J 4 bases, leaving 11 bases between the germline ends. The germline V gene encodes CDR1 SEHNR and CDR2 FQNEAQ (reference sequence). The CDR3 contains 13 residues. Here the CDR3 reads CASSPLDSYGYTF. CDR3 sequence (DNA): TGTGCCAGCAGCCCCTTGGACAGCTATGGCTACACCTTC.

This clone occurred a few times. J is TRBJ2-7 and V is TRBV19, with a weak D call TRBD1 (5 bases). Trimming stripped 4 bases from V and 6 bases from J, with 13 bases between. Germline-derived CDR1 and CDR2 are LNHDA and SQIVND (reference sequence). The CDR3 is made up of 13 amino acids. Here the CDR3 DNA reads TGTGCCAGTAGTACCGGCAGGGCCACCGAGCAGTACTTC. Its protein product is CASSTGRATEQYF.

V is TRBV5-6 and J is TRBJ1-2, with TRBD1 identical over 8 bases. After removal of 3 bases from V and 5 bases from J, the junction contained 6 bases not matched to a gene. The CDR3 spans 14 residues. The V gene's germline CDR1 is SGHDT and CDR2 YYEEEE. The CDR3 region has the DNA TGTGCCAGCAGCTCTTTGGACAGGGAGTATGGCTACACCTTC. It is translated as CASSSLDREYGYTF.

CDR3 region: CASSAYGGGNYGYTF. In DNA form, the CDR3 reads TGTGCCAGCAGCGCTTACGGAGGGGGGAACTATGGCTACACCTTC. The chain carries TRBV9 and TRBJ1-2; a weak D match, TRBD1 (6 bases). Deletions cut 3 bases from V and 2 bases from J, with 14 bases between. The CDR3 contains 15 residues. Germline assignment: CDR1 SGDLS and CDR2 YYNGEE.

The chain employs TRBV5-1 and TRBJ2-3; D uncertain. The length of the CDR3 is 12 residues. Germline V CDR1 and CDR2: SGHRS, YFSETQ. Trimming stripped 2 bases from V and 6 bases from J, with 7 bases between. CDR3: CASSFLGDTQYF. For the CDR3, the DNA is TGCGCCAGCAGCTTTCTTGGTGATACGCAGTATTTT. The variable domain in full, with the rest retrieved from reference TRBV5-1 and TRBJ2-3, is KAGVTQTPRYLIKTRGQQVTLSCSPISGHRSVSWYQQTPGQGLQFLFEYFSETQRNKGNFPGRFSGRQFSNSRSEMNVSTLELGDSALYLCASSFLGDTQYFGPGTRLTVL.

This clone was counted a few times. The chain carries TRBV27 and TRBJ1-1; a weak D match, TRBD1 (5 bases). The V end lost 6 bases, the J end lost 8 bases, and 22 bases lay between the germline ends. The CDR3 is 15 amino acids. Germline CDR1 is MNHEY and CDR2 is SMNVEV (reference sequence). This CDR3 is CASRGRFREMREAFF. In DNA, the CDR3 is TGTGCCAGCAGGGGTAGGTTCAGGGAAATGAGGGAAGCTTTCTTT.